These T cell receptor gamma chains were read from a single sample in a study of Vδ1+ human thymocytes. TCRdb fed the multiplex PCR reads to CATT. The sample includes 30,000 to 45,000 gamma-chain clones, just over 20% seen only once; the top ten take roughly 2%. Sample: Vdelta1+ gamma-delta thymocytes from the thymus. Every receptor here comes from a girl in the first two years of life who had congenital heart surgery. CDR3s include the opening cysteine and the closing phenylalanine or tryptophan. The size entry is marked missing in some rows and otherwise reads once, few, many or a size class.

clone_size: -; v_call: TRGV3; j_call: TRGJ1/TRGJ2; cdr3_aa: CATWDRGSYKELF; cdr3_nt: TGTGCCACCTGGGACAGGGGGAGTTATAAGGAACTCTTT
clone_size: few; v_call: TRGV4; j_call: TRGJ1/TRGJ2; cdr3_aa: CATWDNGGKLF; cdr3_nt: TGTGCCACCTGGGACAATGGAGGGAAACTCTTT
clone_size: few; v_call: TRGV3; j_call: TRGJ1/TRGJ2; cdr3_aa: CATWDRRPKYKKLF; cdr3_nt: TGTGCCACCTGGGACAGGCGGCCCAAGTATAAGAAACTCTTT
clone_size: -; v_call: TRGV9; j_call: TRGJP; cdr3_aa: CALWEVGLGKKIKVF; cdr3_nt: TGTGCCTTGTGGGAGGTCGGGTTGGGCAAAAAAATCAAGGTATTT
clone_size: few; v_call: TRGV9; j_call: TRGJ1/TRGJ2; cdr3_aa: CALWGGLYYKKLF; cdr3_nt: TGTGCCTTGTGGGGGGGACTTTATTATAAGAAACTCTTT
clone_size: medium-sized; v_call: TRGV3; j_call: TRGJ1/TRGJ2; cdr3_aa: CATWGYYKKLF; cdr3_nt: TGTGCCACCTGGGGATATTATAAGAAACTCTTT
clone_size: few; v_call: TRGV9; j_call: TRGJP2; cdr3_aa: CALWEVTRGDWIKTF; cdr3_nt: TGTGCCTTGTGGGAGGTGACCAGGGGTGATTGGATCAAGACGTTT
clone_size: few; v_call: TRGV3; j_call: TRGJ1/TRGJ2; cdr3_aa: CATWEGPSLQKLF; cdr3_nt: TGTGCCACCTGGGAAGGGCCAAGCCTTCAGAAACTCTTT
clone_size: -; v_call: TRGV5; j_call: TRGJ1/TRGJ2; cdr3_aa: CATWDRPSGKKLF; cdr3_nt: TGTGCCACCTGGGACAGGCCGTCCGGTAAGAAACTCTTT
clone_size: -; v_call: TRGV2; j_call: TRGJ1/TRGJ2; cdr3_aa: CAKPHYKKLF; cdr3_nt: TGTGCCAAACCCCATTATAAGAAACTCTTT
clone_size: -; v_call: TRGV2; j_call: TRGJ1/TRGJ2; cdr3_aa: CATWDEGNYYKKLF; cdr3_nt: TGTGCCACCTGGGACGAGGGGAATTATTATAAGAAACTCTTT
clone_size: few; v_call: TRGV8; j_call: TRGJ1/TRGJ2; cdr3_aa: CATWVPIKKLF; cdr3_nt: TGTGCCACCTGGGTCCCCATAAAGAAACTCTTT
clone_size: -; v_call: TRGV9; j_call: TRGJP2; cdr3_aa: CALWENGSDGIKTF; cdr3_nt: TGTGCCTTGTGGGAGAACGGAAGTGATGGGATCAAGACGTTT
clone_size: -; v_call: TRGV2; j_call: TRGJ1/TRGJ2; cdr3_aa: CATWDGPPGGYKKLF; cdr3_nt: TGTGCCACCTGGGACGGGCCCCCTGGAGGGTATAAGAAACTCTTT
clone_size: large; v_call: TRGV9; j_call: TRGJ1/TRGJ2; cdr3_aa: CALWEVRYKKLF; cdr3_nt: TGTGCCTTGTGGGAGGTGCGTTATAAGAAACTCTTT
clone_size: -; v_call: TRGV5; j_call: TRGJ1/TRGJ2; cdr3_aa: CATWDRSYPFKKLF; cdr3_nt: TGTGCCACCTGGGACAGGTCCTATCCCTTTAAGAAACTCTTT
clone_size: -; v_call: TRGV4; j_call: TRGJ1/TRGJ2; cdr3_aa: CATWDAGYKKLF; cdr3_nt: TGTGCCACCTGGGATGCGGGTTATAAGAAACTCTTT
clone_size: few; v_call: TRGV9; j_call: TRGJ1/TRGJ2; cdr3_aa: CALWEVRWRYKKLF; cdr3_nt: TGTGCCTTGTGGGAGGTGCGGTGGAGATATAAGAAACTCTTT
clone_size: medium-sized; v_call: TRGV3; j_call: TRGJ1/TRGJ2; cdr3_aa: CATWDRQYYKKLF; cdr3_nt: TGTGCCACCTGGGACAGGCAGTATTATAAGAAACTCTTT
clone_size: -; v_call: TRGV2; j_call: TRGJ1/TRGJ2; cdr3_aa: CATWDGMDYYKKLF; cdr3_nt: TGTGCCACCTGGGACGGGATGGATTATTATAAGAAACTCTTT
clone_size: few; v_call: TRGV2; j_call: TRGJ1/TRGJ2; cdr3_aa: CATWDGESNYYKKLF; cdr3_nt: TGTGCCACCTGGGACGGGGAATCTAATTATTATAAGAAACTCTTT
clone_size: -; v_call: TRGV3; j_call: TRGJ1/TRGJ2; cdr3_aa: CAAWVLHYKKLF; cdr3_nt: TGTGCCGCCTGGGTCCTTCATTATAAGAAACTCTTT
clone_size: -; v_call: TRGV8; j_call: TRGJ1/TRGJ2; cdr3_aa: CATWDSPESNYYKKLF; cdr3_nt: TGTGCCACCTGGGATAGCCCCGAATCGAATTATTATAAGAAACTCTTT
clone_size: few; v_call: TRGV9; j_call: TRGJP2; cdr3_aa: CALWEPTEGSDWIKTF; cdr3_nt: TGTGCCTTGTGGGAGCCAACGGAGGGTAGTGATTGGATCAAGACGTTT
clone_size: few; v_call: TRGV8; j_call: TRGJ1/TRGJ2; cdr3_aa: CATWDKVGYKKLF; cdr3_nt: TGTGCCACCTGGGATAAGGTCGGTTATAAGAAACTCTTT
clone_size: few; v_call: TRGV2; j_call: TRGJ1/TRGJ2; cdr3_aa: CATWDGFPNPGKLF; cdr3_nt: TGTGCCACCTGGGACGGGTTTCCAAATCCGGGGAAACTCTTT
clone_size: -; v_call: TRGV9; j_call: TRGJ1/TRGJ2; cdr3_aa: CALWEALENYYKKLF; cdr3_nt: TGTGCCTTGTGGGAGGCCCTCGAGAATTATTATAAGAAACTCTTT
clone_size: -; v_call: TRGV9; j_call: TRGJ1/TRGJ2; cdr3_aa: CALWEVQGVEYKKLF; cdr3_nt: TGTGCCTTGTGGGAGGTGCAGGGGGTAGAGTATAAGAAACTCTTT
clone_size: -; v_call: TRGV8; j_call: TRGJP2; cdr3_aa: CATWDLIGVKSSDWIKTF; cdr3_nt: TGTGCCACCTGGGACCTCATTGGGGTAAAAAGTAGTGATTGGATCAAGACGTTT
clone_size: few; v_call: TRGV4; j_call: TRGJ1/TRGJ2; cdr3_aa: CAPADYKKLF; cdr3_nt: TGTGCCCCCGCAGATTATAAGAAACTCTTT
clone_size: -; v_call: TRGV2; j_call: TRGJ1/TRGJ2; cdr3_aa: CATWDVEIGRPCYKKLF; cdr3_nt: TGTGCCACCTGGGACGTTGAGATCGGCAGGCCTTGTTATAAGAAACTCTTT
clone_size: once; v_call: TRGV8; j_call: TRGJP2; cdr3_aa: CATWDGSGGSSDWIKTF; cdr3_nt: TGTGCCACCTGGGACGGGTCGGGAGGGAGTAGTGATTGGATCAAGACGTTT
clone_size: -; v_call: TRGV2; j_call: TRGJ1/TRGJ2; cdr3_aa: CATWDGHSLYYKKLF; cdr3_nt: TGTGCCACCTGGGACGGGCACTCCCTATATTATAAGAAACTCTTT
clone_size: few; v_call: TRGV3; j_call: TRGJ1/TRGJ2; cdr3_aa: CATWDRLSYYKKLF; cdr3_nt: TGTGCCACCTGGGACAGGCTAAGTTATTATAAGAAACTCTTT
clone_size: -; v_call: TRGV2; j_call: TRGJ1/TRGJ2; cdr3_aa: CATWDGHHYYKKLF; cdr3_nt: TGTGCCACCTGGGACGGACACCATTATTATAAGAAACTCTTT